This TCR beta chain was profiled in a study of blood T cell repertoires in COVID-19. This clone was seen a single time. The CDR3 runs to 16 residues. Trimming removed 0 bases at V and 0 bases at J, with 8 bases between. Germline V gene data show CDR1 as LNHNV and CDR2 as YYDKDF (reference sequence). Authors' analysis steps: Quantification of nucleated cells was approximated via reference gene primer amplification. TCRdb's copy holds only in-frame clones and misses some; the assay was immunoSEQ multiplex PCR. That table is the source of V, J and clone size, and D and trimming were worked out from the DNA. The repertoire has 310,000 or so clones, about nine tenths of them found once; the top ten carry 1%.

The receptor was derived from a man aged 50-60 years with active or convalescent COVID-19. The rearrangement uses TRBV15 and TRBJ2-2, with D possibly TRBD1 on 5 matching bases. Source material: peripheral blood. The CDR3 is CATSRERGANTGELFF. CDR3 nucleotides: TGTGCCACCAGCAGAGAAAGGGGTGCGAACACCGGGGAGCTGTTTTTT.